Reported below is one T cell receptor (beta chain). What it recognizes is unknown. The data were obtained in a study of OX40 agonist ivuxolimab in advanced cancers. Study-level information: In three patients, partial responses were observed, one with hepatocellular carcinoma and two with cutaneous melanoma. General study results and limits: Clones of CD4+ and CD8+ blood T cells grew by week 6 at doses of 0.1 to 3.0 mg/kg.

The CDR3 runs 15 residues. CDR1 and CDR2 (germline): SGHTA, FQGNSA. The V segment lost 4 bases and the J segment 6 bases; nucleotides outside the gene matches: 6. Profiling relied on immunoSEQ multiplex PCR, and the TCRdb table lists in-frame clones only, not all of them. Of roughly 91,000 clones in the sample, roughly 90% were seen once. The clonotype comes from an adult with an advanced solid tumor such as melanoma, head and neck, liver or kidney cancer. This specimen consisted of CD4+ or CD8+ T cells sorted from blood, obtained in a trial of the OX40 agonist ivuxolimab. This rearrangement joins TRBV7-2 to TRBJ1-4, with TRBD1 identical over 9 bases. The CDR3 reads CASSSPGQGYEKLFF. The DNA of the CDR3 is TGTGCCAGCAGCTCACCGGGACAGGGTTATGAAAAACTGTTTTTT.